This passage covers 29 T cell receptor beta chains from one sample sequenced in a study of post-analysis software for immune sequencing data. Study observations and caveats: Elevated frequency relative to controls characterized 4 or 5 TRBV segments in patients, TRBV5-6, TRBV5-1 and TRBV20-1 among them.

TCR beta cDNA libraries had unique molecular identifiers. MiXCR was run by TCRdb on the PCR reads, yielding one entry per CDR3 protein. Of about 810,000 distinct CDR3 sequences detected, approximately 53% appear once; the ten largest clones hold roughly 4.4%. Antigen specificity for these receptors is unknown. The sequenced sample consisted of blood. The source is a girl between 5 and 17 years old with multiple sclerosis.

V gene TRBV12-3 or TRBV12-4 combines with J gene TRBJ2-7, with 8 positions matching TRBD1. There are 14 residues in the CDR3. V lost 7 bases and J lost 0; bases outside the gene matches: 5. The CDR3 DNA sequence: TGTGCCAGCACCCGGACAGGGAGCTCCTACGAGCAGTACTTC. Its translation: CASTRTGSSYEQYF.

This clonotype was seen a few times. The chain joins TRBV4-1 to TRBJ1-2, with D perhaps matching TRBD1 (5 bases). Germline CDR1 MGHRA, CDR2 YSYEKL. The CDR3 is made up of 14 amino acids. The V end lost 3 bases, the J end lost 2 bases, and 10 bases lay between the germline ends. This CDR3 is CASSQTGPNYGYTF. The CDR3 DNA is TGCGCCAGCAGCCAGACGGGACCGAACTATGGCTACACCTTC.

This chain connects TRBV2 to TRBJ2-1; the D is unclear. Germline-derived CDR1 and CDR2 are SNHLY and FYNNEI. CDR3 length equals 13 residues. Trimming took 0 bases from V and 8 from J, leaving 8 bases between them. CDR3 in DNA: TGTGCCAGCAGTGAAGCCGTACCCTATGAGCAGTTCTTC. This encodes CASSEAVPYEQFF.

This clonotype has just a few counts. The chain recombines TRBV5-6 with TRBJ2-6; D is unclear. The CDR3 loop spans 16 amino acids. The germline gives CDR1 SGHDT, CDR2 YYEEEE. V lost 5 bases, J lost 1 base, and 13 bases lay in between. CDR3 sequence: CASRVSRSSGANVLTF. As DNA, the CDR3 is TGTGCCAGCAGGGTTAGCAGGAGTTCTGGGGCCAACGTCCTGACTTTC.

This chain uses TRBV7-2 with TRBJ2-3, with unresolved D. Germline V lookup: CDR1 SGHTA, CDR2 FQGNSA. This CDR3 comprises 16 residues. V was shortened by 6 bases and J by 5 bases, with 21 bases between the two germline ends. As DNA, the CDR3 is TGTGCCAGCAGGCAGATGGCCGCGGATAACGTAGATACGCAGTATTTT. Its protein product is CASRQMAADNVDTQYF.

This clonotype has more than one count but fewer than ten. J is TRBJ1-6 and V is TRBV3-1; tentative D call: TRBD1 (6 bases). CDR3 length equals 15 residues. V dropped 3 bases and J dropped 10 bases, with 16 bases sitting between them. Germline values: CDR1 LGHDT, CDR2 YNNKEL (reference sequence). In nucleotides, the CDR3 is TGTGCCAGCAGCCAGACCCCTAGCGGGGGCTCACCCCTCCACTTT. Residues: CASSQTPSGGSPLHF. Full variable domain (rest looked up from reference TRBV3-1 and TRBJ1-6): DTAVSQTPKYLVTQMGNDKSIKCEQNLGHDTMYWYKQDSKKFLKIMFSYNNKELIINETVPNRFSPKSPDKAHLNLHINSLELGDSAVYFCASSQTPSGGSPLHFGNGTRLTVT.

This rearrangement joins TRBV20-1 to TRBJ2-3, with 13 bases lining up with TRBD2. V lost 4 bases to trimming and J lost 3 bases; unmatched junction nucleotides: 13. The CDR3 consists of 18 residues. Germline loops: CDR1 DFQATT, CDR2 SNEGSKA (reference sequence). This CDR3 reads CSANPGTSGAAWTDTQYF. CDR3 nucleotide sequence: TGCAGTGCTAACCCCGGGACTAGCGGGGCCGCCTGGACAGATACGCAGTATTTT.

This chain connects TRBV29-1 to TRBJ2-7; tentatively, D is TRBD1 (5 bases). There are 12 residues in the CDR3. V gave up 3 bases and J gave up 2 bases, with 8 bases separating them. Germline lookup yields CDR1 SQVTM and CDR2 ANQGSEA. The CDR3 bases are TGCAGCGTTGACCCAGGGCCCTACGAGCAGTACTTC. Encoded protein: CSVDPGPYEQYF.

This chain connects TRBV12-3 or TRBV12-4 to TRBJ1-5, with D perhaps TRBD1 (5 bases). The CDR3 spans 14 residues. Trimming cost V 6 bases and J 8 bases, with 17 bases left between them. This CDR3 is CASSIAGGMKPQHF. CDR3 coding DNA: TGTGCCAGCAGCATAGCCGGGGGGATGAAGCCCCAGCATTTT.

This clonotype was found once. The gene calls are TRBV5-4 and TRBJ2-1; the match to TRBD2 covers 10 bases. Germline V gene data show CDR1 as SGHNT and CDR2 as YYREEE (reference sequence). Trimming cost V 3 bases and J 4 bases; bases outside gene matches: 25. The CDR3 contains 22 residues. This CDR3 reads CASSSQPAFFGTGLAAYNEQFF. CDR3 sequence (DNA): TGTGCCAGCAGCTCCCAGCCAGCGTTTTTTGGAACCGGACTAGCGGCGTACAATGAGCAGTTCTTC. The full variable domain, its missing parts supplied by reference TRBV5-4 and TRBJ2-1, is ETGVTQSPTHLIKTRGQQVTLRCSSQSGHNTVSWYQQALGQGPQFIFQYYREEENGRGNFPPRFSGLQFPNYSSELNVNALELDDSALYLCASSSQPAFFGTGLAAYNEQFFGPGTRLTVL.

V is TRBV10-3 and J is TRBJ1-5; D is unclear. V was shortened by 8 bases and J by 5 bases, with 7 bases between the two germline ends. The CDR3 is 11 amino acids. The germline V gene has CDR1 ENHRY and CDR2 SYGVKD. For the CDR3, the DNA is TGTGCCATCGGTTGGGATCAGCCCCAGCATTTT. This translates into CAIGWDQPQHF.

This clonotype has only a few counts. The J gene is TRBJ1-5, the V gene TRBV7-2, with a weak D call TRBD1 (5 bases). Germline CDR1 is SGHTA and CDR2 is FQGNSA. The CDR3 sequence is 14 residues long. The ends were cut back, 5 bases at V and 2 bases at J, with 10 bases in the middle. The CDR3 nucleotides are TGTGCCAGCAGCCGGCGGGGGGGCAATCAGCCCCAGCATTTT. This encodes CASSRRGGNQPQHF.

The rearrangement joins TRBV20-1 to TRBJ1-2; 10 nucleotides line up with TRBD1. Trimming cost V 1 base and J 6 bases; bases outside gene matches: 14. The CDR3 totals 17 residues. CDR1 and CDR2 from the germline V gene are DFQATT and SNEGSKA (reference sequence). In nucleotides, the CDR3 is TGCAGTGCTAGAGGGGAGGACAGGGGGACCCTAGGGGATGGCTACACCTTC. Residues: CSARGEDRGTLGDGYTF.

The genes are TRBV5-1 and TRBJ2-7; TRBD2 matches 8 bases. The germline CDR1 and CDR2 sequences are SGHRS and YFSETQ. V trimming: 5 bases; J trimming: 3 bases; junction bases outside the gene matches: 7. The CDR3 loop spans 14 amino acids. CDR3 DNA sequence: TGCGCCAGCAGAACCTTGCGGGGGGACTACGAGCAGTACTTC. It specifies CASRTLRGDYEQYF. Full variable domain (rest looked up from reference TRBV5-1 and TRBJ2-7): KAGVTQTPRYLIKTRGQQVTLSCSPISGHRSVSWYQQTPGQGLQFLFEYFSETQRNKGNFPGRFSGRQFSNSRSEMNVSTLELGDSALYLCASRTLRGDYEQYFGPGTRLTVT.

The gene calls are TRBV6-5 and TRBJ1-4, with D maybe TRBD1 (5 bases). The CDR3 consists of 15 residues. The ends were cut back, 4 bases at V and 5 bases at J, with 14 bases in the middle. CDR1 is MNHEY and CDR2 is SVGAGI in the germline V gene. CDR3 protein: CASSSSVGRNEKLFF. In nucleotides, the CDR3 is TGTGCCAGCAGTTCATCCGTGGGGCGAAATGAAAAACTGTTTTTT.

This chain joins TRBV2 and TRBJ2-5; TRBD2 aligns across 10 bases. CDR1 is SNHLY and CDR2 is FYNNEI in the germline V gene. Trimming cost V 9 bases and J 5 bases; bases outside gene matches: 3. The CDR3 contains 12 residues. CDR3 region: CARAGGDETQYF. CDR3 sequence (DNA): TGTGCCAGAGCGGGGGGGGACGAGACCCAGTACTTC.

This clonotype has just a few counts. The rearrangement joins TRBV29-1 to TRBJ1-2; 9 nucleotides agree with TRBD1. The CDR3 sequence is 13 residues long. Germline V gene sequence: CDR1 SQVTM, CDR2 ANQGSEA. V lost 6 bases, J lost 6 bases, and 8 bases stayed unmatched. The chain's CDR3 is CSVRQGEADGYTF. CDR3 DNA: TGCAGCGTAAGACAGGGGGAGGCGGATGGCTACACCTTC. The full variable domain, its missing parts supplied by reference TRBV29-1 and TRBJ1-2, is SAVISQKPSRDICQRGTSLTIQCQVDSQVTMMFWYRQQPGQSLTLIATANQGSEATYESGFVIDKFPISRPNLTFSTLTVSNMSPEDSSIYLCSVRQGEADGYTFGSGTRLTVV.

This clonotype was seen more than once but under ten times. The V and J genes are TRBV27 and TRBJ2-1; possible D gene TRBD1, 7 bases. Trimming left V 10 bases short and J 5 bases short, with 21 bases between. This CDR3 region has 15 residues. Germline V gene data show CDR1 as MNHEY and CDR2 as SMNVEV (reference sequence). Written as DNA, the CDR3 is TGTGCCACCATCCCAGGGGGGTCCGGGAACAATGAGCAGTTCTTC. It specifies CATIPGGSGNNEQFF.

With respect to this clonotype: One end of the junction varies from germline; a read error may be responsible. This CDR3 reads CASSRTSGGRQETQYF. The CDR3 coding sequence is TGTGCCAGCAGCCGGACTAGCGGGGGCCGCCAAGAGACCCAATACTTC. The chain is built from TRBV12-3 or TRBV12-4 and TRBJ2-5; 13 bases are a match to TRBD2. CDR3 length: 16 amino acids.

V usage is TRBV20-1 and J usage is TRBJ2-7; the match to TRBD2 covers 8 bases. Germline V gene lookup returns CDR1 DFQATT and CDR2 SNEGSKA (reference sequence). V dropped 0 bases and J dropped 4; count of bases not matched to a gene: 8. This CDR3 spans 15 amino acids. CDR3 DNA: TGCAGTGCTAGAGATAGTGCACTAGCGGCTTACGAGCAGTACTTC. Its translation is CSARDSALAAYEQYF.

This clonotype occurred a few times. V and J are TRBV12-3 or TRBV12-4 and TRBJ2-5, with D perhaps matching TRBD1 (6 bases). Trimming took 3 bases from V and 3 from J, leaving 11 bases between them. The CDR3 consists of 14 residues. CDR3 sequence (DNA): TGTGCCAGCAGTTTCGGTCAGGGGAAAGAGACCCAGTACTTC. Its protein is CASSFGQGKETQYF.

This clonotype has a handful of counts. The gene calls are TRBV5-1 and TRBJ2-7; D call uncertain. Looked up from germline, CDR1 is SGHRS and CDR2 is YFSETQ. V dropped 2 bases and J dropped 4 bases, with 16 bases sitting between them. The CDR3 consists of 15 residues. The CDR3 here is CASSLEPLNTYEQYF. CDR3 sequence (DNA): TGCGCCAGCAGCTTAGAGCCCTTGAATACTTACGAGCAGTACTTC.

The chain recombines TRBV5-1 with TRBJ2-7, with 9 bases that match TRBD2. The V gene's germline CDR1 is SGHRS and CDR2 YFSETQ. The V segment lost 0 bases and the J segment 1 base; nucleotides outside the gene matches: 8. The CDR3 spans 17 residues. CDR3: CASSLALAGFSSYEQYF. The CDR3 nucleotides read TGCGCCAGCAGCTTGGCCCTAGCGGGGTTTTCGTCCTACGAGCAGTACTTC. Supplemented by reference TRBV5-1 and TRBJ2-7, the full variable domain reads KAGVTQTPRYLIKTRGQQVTLSCSPISGHRSVSWYQQTPGQGLQFLFEYFSETQRNKGNFPGRFSGRQFSNSRSEMNVSTLELGDSALYLCASSLALAGFSSYEQYFGPGTRLTVT.

The rearrangement uses TRBV4-1 and TRBJ2-4, with D perhaps TRBD1 (6 bases). This CDR3 has 14 amino acids. Germline V gene lookup returns CDR1 MGHRA and CDR2 YSYEKL. V lost 4 bases and J lost 3, with 10 bases in between. CDR3 residues: CASSPGDNKNIQYF. The CDR3 DNA reads as TGCGCCAGCAGCCCAGGGGACAACAAAAACATTCAGTACTTC.

The chain has TRBV6-5 and TRBJ2-7, with 8 bases identical to TRBD2. The length of the CDR3 is 17 residues. Looked up from germline, CDR1 is MNHEY and CDR2 is SVGAGI. Losses at the gene ends were 4 bases for V and 8 bases for J; bases not matched to a gene: 19. The chain's CDR3 is CASSSSGSGGSPFQQYF. The CDR3 DNA is TGTGCCAGCAGTTCCTCCGGGTCGGGGGGGTCCCCTTTCCAGCAGTACTTC.

The V call is TRBV5-5, the J call TRBJ1-5; D possibly corresponds to TRBD1 (5 bases). V lost 1 base, J lost 4 bases, and 15 bases lay in between. There are 16 residues in the CDR3. Germline lookup yields CDR1 SGHKS and CDR2 YYEKEE (reference sequence). The DNA for the CDR3 is TGTGCCAGCAGCTTGAGTCCCCGGGACCCAAATCAGCCCCAGCATTTT. Its protein is CASSLSPRDPNQPQHF.

The chain has TRBV5-1 and TRBJ2-7; possible D gene TRBD1, 6 bases. CDR3 length: 16 amino acids. CDR1 is SGHRS and CDR2 is YFSETQ in the germline V gene. V lost 4 bases and J 7 bases, leaving 24 bases between the germline ends. This CDR3 reads CASSITQGPLTREQYF. CDR3 coding DNA: TGCGCCAGCAGCATAACACAGGGCCCTCTAACGCGAGAGCAGTACTTC. Complete variable domain (other parts from reference TRBV5-1 and TRBJ2-7): KAGVTQTPRYLIKTRGQQVTLSCSPISGHRSVSWYQQTPGQGLQFLFEYFSETQRNKGNFPGRFSGRQFSNSRSEMNVSTLELGDSALYLCASSITQGPLTREQYFGPGTRLTVT.

The genes are TRBV6-2 or TRBV6-3 and TRBJ2-1, with 8 bases fitting TRBD1. Germline CDR1 and CDR2: MNHEY and SVGEGT. The V gene end was trimmed by 4 bases and the J gene end by 4 bases; junction bases not matched to a gene: 12. This CDR3 is 17 amino acids long. The CDR3 DNA is TGTGCCAGCAGTTTCAAAGGACAGGGAAGACCTTACAATGAGCAGTTCTTC. Amino acids: CASSFKGQGRPYNEQFF.

This clonotype has just a few counts. CDR3 coding DNA: TGCAGCGTGTCGGGGGGGAACTATGGCTACACCTTC. It specifies CSVSGGNYGYTF. The rearrangement joins TRBV29-1 to TRBJ1-2; possibly TRBD1 for D (5 bases). The germline V gene has CDR1 SQVTM and CDR2 ANQGSEA. V was trimmed by 6 bases and J by 2 bases, leaving 10 bases between them. The length of the CDR3 is 12 residues.